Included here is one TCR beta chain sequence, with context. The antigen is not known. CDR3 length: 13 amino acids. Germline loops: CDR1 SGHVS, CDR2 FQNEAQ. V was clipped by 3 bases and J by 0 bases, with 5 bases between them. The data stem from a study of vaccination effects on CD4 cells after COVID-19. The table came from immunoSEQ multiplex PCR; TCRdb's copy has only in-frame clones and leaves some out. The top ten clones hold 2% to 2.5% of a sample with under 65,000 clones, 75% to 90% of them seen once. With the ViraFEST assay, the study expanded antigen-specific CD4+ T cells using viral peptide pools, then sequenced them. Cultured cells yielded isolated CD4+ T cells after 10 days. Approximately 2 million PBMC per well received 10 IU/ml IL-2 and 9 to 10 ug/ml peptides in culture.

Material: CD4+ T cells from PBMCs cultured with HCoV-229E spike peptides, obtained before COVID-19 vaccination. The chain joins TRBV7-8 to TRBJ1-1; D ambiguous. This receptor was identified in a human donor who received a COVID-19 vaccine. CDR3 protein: CASSFSLNTEAFF. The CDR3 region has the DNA TGTGCCAGCAGCTTTAGCTTGAACACTGAAGCTTTCTTT.